This entry lists 2 T cell receptor beta chains sequenced from one sample in a study of cytomegalovirus exposure and HLA in healthy donors (dated by TCRdb to 2017 to 2019). The library came from the immunoSEQ multiplex PCR assay. For the multiplex PCR, a mixture combining 60 forward primers for TCR Vbeta segments and 13 reverse primers for TCR Jbeta segments was used. TCRdb provides this immuneACCESS table in a form limited to in-frame rearrangements. Some clones are lacking; in checked studies, under half of them reflect an unresolved V gene, and why the rest are absent is not known. Here the sample has around 80,000 clones; around 10% occur a single time. Approximately 25% of the sample is in the top ten clones. Sequenced: PBMCs. The receptors derive from a man between 60 and 75 years old in good health and CMV-seropositive.

This clone was seen more than once but under ten times. The chain employs TRBV6-1 and TRBJ2-7; 11 positions match TRBD2. J was trimmed by 2 bases and V by 6 bases; bases with no gene match: 6. There are 15 residues in the CDR3. Germline-derived CDR1 and CDR2 are MNHNS and SASEGT. The CDR3 protein is CASSDQTSGAYEQYF. CDR3 DNA: TGTGCCAGCAGCGACCAGACTAGCGGGGCCTACGAGCAGTACTTC.

The chain recombines TRBV13 with TRBJ2-7; 11 bases align to TRBD2. CDR3 length: 17 residues. Germline CDR1 and CDR2: PRHDT and FYEKMQ (reference sequence). The J segment lost 3 bases and the V segment lost 4 bases, leaving 11 bases of the junction unmatched. The CDR3: CASSSTRGTSGFYEQYF. Written as DNA, the CDR3 is TGTGCCAGCAGCTCAACACGAGGGACTAGCGGATTCTACGAGCAGTACTTC. Full variable domain (remainder filled in from reference TRBV13 and TRBJ2-7): AAGVIQSPRHLIKEKRETATLKCYPIPRHDTVYWYQQGPGQDPQFLISFYEKMQSDKGSIPDRFSAQQFSDYHSELNMSSLELGDSALYFCASSSTRGTSGFYEQYFGPGTRLTVT.